This T cell receptor (beta chain) comes out of a study of cytomegalovirus exposure and HLA in healthy donors. About this clone: Its antigen is unknown.

Points from the study as a whole: What was likely a sequencing artifact was a cluster of highly shared sequence variants. Roughly uniform sequencing depth across donors was assumed, possibly incorrectly.

60 Vbeta and 13 Jbeta primers were used in PCR. Some clones are missing from TCRdb's copy, which holds only in-frame ones; the method was immunoSEQ multiplex PCR. The sample lists some 130,000 clones, just under 80% occurring once. The receptor was isolated from a man in his thirties or forties in good health. Specimen: PBMCs.

CDR3 sequence reads: CASSLVPGGADTQYF. The CDR3 DNA sequence: TGTGCCAGCAGCTTAGTCCCGGGAGGGGCAGATACGCAGTATTTT. The chain couples TRBV7-8 to TRBJ2-3; 8 bases are a match to TRBD2. V lost 1 base, J lost 4 bases, and 4 bases stayed unmatched. Looked up from germline, CDR1 is SGHVS and CDR2 is FQNEAQ. This CDR3 contains 15 residues. Using reference TRBV7-8 and TRBJ2-3 for the parts outside the CDR3, the full variable domain is GAGVSQSPRYKVAKRGQDVALRCDPISGHVSLFWYQQALGQGPEFLTYFQNEAQLDKSGLPSDRFFAERPEGSVSTLKIQRTQQEDSAVYLCASSLVPGGADTQYFGPGTRLTVL.